This T cell receptor (beta chain) emerged from a study of blood T cell repertoires in COVID-19. About the research overall: Acute and convalescent COVID-19 samples came from the United States, Italy and Spain. PBMCs, B-cell-depleted T cells, or T cells provided the cDNA or gDNA that made up the material.

The repertoire was sequenced with immunoSEQ multiplex PCR; TCRdb's copy has only in-frame clones and lacks some. The sample carries about 260,000 clones, over 75% recorded once. Germline assignment: CDR1 MNHEY and CDR2 SVGAGI. With 6 bases removed from V and 5 bases from J, the gap between germline ends came to 8 bases. The CDR3 runs 11 residues. The genes are TRBV6-5 and TRBJ2-7; D call uncertain. The specimen sequenced was peripheral blood. The clonotype originates from a human donor in a cohort sampled during active COVID-19. The CDR3 DNA reads TGTGCCAGCAGCAACACCCACGAGCAGTACTTC. It yields the protein CASSNTHEQYF.